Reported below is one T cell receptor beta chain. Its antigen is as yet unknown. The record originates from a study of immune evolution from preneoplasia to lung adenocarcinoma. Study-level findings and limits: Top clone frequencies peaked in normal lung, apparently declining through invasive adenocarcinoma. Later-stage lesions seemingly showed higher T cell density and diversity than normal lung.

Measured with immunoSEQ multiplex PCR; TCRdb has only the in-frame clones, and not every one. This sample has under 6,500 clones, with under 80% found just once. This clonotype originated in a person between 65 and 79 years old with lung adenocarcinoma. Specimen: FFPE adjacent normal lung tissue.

The CDR3 protein is CASSELFVMYYEQYF. The CDR3 DNA follows: TGTGCCAGCAGTGAATTATTCGTGATGTACTACGAGCAGTACTTC. The chain joins TRBV6-1 to TRBJ2-7; D uncertain. Germline CDR1 reads MNHNS; CDR2 reads SASEGT. Trimming removed 2 bases from V and 3 bases from J, with 14 bases in between. CDR3 length: 15 amino acids.